The present T cell receptor beta chain was sequenced within a study of blood T cell repertoires in COVID-19. Method: immunoSEQ multiplex PCR; TCRdb's copy keeps in-frame clones and lacks some. The sample carries around 100,000 clones, under 85% recorded once. V lost 6 bases and J 3 bases, leaving 12 bases between the germline ends. Germline loops: CDR1 SQVTM, CDR2 ANQGSEA. This CDR3 spans 13 amino acids. This TCR derives from a human donor in a cohort sampled during active COVID-19. The sample comprised peripheral blood. The chain couples TRBV29-1 to TRBJ1-5, with D possibly TRBD1 on 5 matching bases. The CDR3 spells CSVGTFPNQPQHF. The CDR3 DNA reads as TGCAGCGTCGGGACTTTTCCCAATCAGCCCCAGCATTTT.